This TCR beta chain was documented in a study of CXCR3-negative and CXCR3-positive naive CD8 T cells. For the study at large: Per library, roughly 1.4 +/- 0.3 million reads; 120 million to 150 million TRB reads overall. Regarding the study as a whole: CXCR3-positive naive cells carried more hydrophobic TRB CDR3s than CXCR3-negative ones.

The study sorted every CD8+ T cell subset in triplicate at 300,000 cells each. A note on this clonotype: Antigen unknown.

This CDR3 spans 16 amino acids. CDR1 MNHEY and CDR2 SMNVEV come from the germline V gene (reference sequence). 5' RACE with UMI labels generated the TRB cDNA libraries. No DNA is given; TCRdb re-called the 5' RACE reads and lists each CDR3 protein once. The specimen's table records 150,000 to 180,000 distinct CDR3 sequences. Source material: naive CXCR3+ CD8+ T cells from blood. Documented subset: CD45RO-CCR7+CD27+CD95- naive CD8+ T cells expressing CXCR3 (TNR3+). The TCR originated in a human donor in good health. Some clones in this sample may be carry-over from other donors' samples. J is TRBJ1-6 and V is TRBV27; TCRdb's assignment of TRBD1 cannot be checked, as there is no DNA. The chain's CDR3 is CASSYLGQVRPSPLHF.